This is a list of T cell receptor beta chains from one sample in a study of response to subunit inactivated influenza vaccine. TCRdb re-analysed the RT-PCR reads in MiXCR, keeping a single row per CDR3 protein. The sample lists around 600,000 distinct CDR3 sequences; approximately 10% were seen once. This sample was also put to use in a study of T cells expressing NK-cell markers.

The input for sequencing was PBMCs from blood, taken on the day of vaccination. Source of these receptors: a middle-aged man who received an inactivated influenza vaccine. Each CDR3 is given with its conserved first and last residue. D genes are given only for firm matches. Clone sizes are given selectively: once, few, many, or a class where the clone is expanded.

j_call	clone_size	d_call	cdr3_length	v_call	cdr3_nt	cdr3_aa
TRBJ1-5	.	.	12	TRBV20-1	TGCAGTGCTGTATCGGGGGGTCAGCCCCAGCATTTT	CSAVSGGQPQHF
TRBJ1-4	.	TRBD1	14	TRBV29-1	TGCAGCGTTGAAGATACAGGGGGAGGGGGAAAACTGTTTTTT	CSVEDTGGGGKLFF
TRBJ2-7	few	.	16	TRBV4-1	TGCGCCAGCAGCCCAGCCTTGGACACCAGGCCCTACGAGCAGTACTTC	CASSPALDTRPYEQYF
TRBJ2-1	few	TRBD2	16	TRBV7-9	TGTGCCAGCAGCTCCTCGGGACTAGCGGGAGAAAATGAGCAGTTCTTC	CASSSSGLAGENEQFF
TRBJ2-4	.	TRBD1	14	TRBV20-1	TGCAGTGTTACGGACAGGGTAGCCAAAAACATTCAGTACTTC	CSVTDRVAKNIQYF
TRBJ2-2	.	.	16	TRBV12-3/TRBV12-4	TGTGCCAGCAGTTATCTTCGGGGCATCAGCACCGGGGAGCTGTTTTTT	CASSYLRGISTGELFF
TRBJ2-3	.	TRBD2	14	TRBV12-3/TRBV12-4	TGTGCCAGCGGGCACGGGACTAGCGGACATACGCAGTATTTT	CASGHGTSGHTQYF
TRBJ2-2	few	TRBD1	15	TRBV25-1	TGTGCCAGCAGGAGGGGACAGGGGGCAAACGGGGAGCTGTTTTTT	CASRRGQGANGELFF
TRBJ2-6	many	TRBD1	20	TRBV28	TGTGCCAGCAGTTCCCTCTTTTTGAGGGGGCACAGCTCTGGGGCCAACGTCCTGACTTTC	CASSSLFLRGHSSGANVLTF
TRBJ1-2	.	TRBD1	15	TRBV4-1	TGCGCCAGCAGCGCAGGGACAGGGTTCGGCTATGGCTACACCTTC	CASSAGTGFGYGYTF
TRBJ1-1	.	TRBD1	15	TRBV5-1	TGCGCCAGCAGCTTGGCGGACAGGGAAATGGCTGAAGCTTTCTTT	CASSLADREMAEAFF
TRBJ2-1	.	.	11	TRBV5-1	TGCGCCAGCAGTTCGGACAGCGAGCAGTTCTTC	CASSSDSEQFF
TRBJ1-2	few	TRBD1	13	TRBV3-1	TGTGCCAGCAGCCAGGGGGACAGTCATGGCTACACCTTC	CASSQGDSHGYTF
TRBJ1-2	few	.	13	TRBV2	TGTGCCAGCACTACCAGGGGAATCTATGGCTACACCTTC	CASTTRGIYGYTF
TRBJ1-2	.	.	10	TRBV7-9	TGTGCCAGCAGCTGGGATGGCTACACCTTC	CASSWDGYTF
TRBJ2-5	.	.	14	TRBV7-9	TGTGCCAGCGGACCGGGGGCAAAGCAAGAGACCCAGTACTTC	CASGPGAKQETQYF
TRBJ2-1	.	.	15	TRBV14	TGTGCCAGCAGCCAACTGGGCGGGACCTACAATGAGCAGTTCTTC	CASSQLGGTYNEQFF
TRBJ2-7	few	.	14	TRBV4-2	TGTGCCACCCCTGGGGCAGGGGAGTCCTACGAGCAGTACTTC	CATPGAGESYEQYF
TRBJ2-1	.	TRBD1	17	TRBV7-2	TGTGCCAGCAGCTTCCCCAGGGGGCGAGAAACCTACAATGAGCAGTTCTTC	CASSFPRGRETYNEQFF
TRBJ1-5	few	.	15	TRBV19	TGTGCCAGTAGCCCTCGCAGCCCCGGCAATCAGCCCCAGCATTTT	CASSPRSPGNQPQHF
TRBJ2-1	.	TRBD1	18	TRBV12-3/TRBV12-4	TGTGCCAGCAGTTCTCACCCCTCGACAGGGGGCAAGTACAATGAGCAGTTCTTC	CASSSHPSTGGKYNEQFF
TRBJ1-5	few	TRBD1	16	TRBV3-1	TGTGCCAGCAGCCAAGCCGGGACAGGGAAGAATCAGCCCCAGCATTTT	CASSQAGTGKNQPQHF
TRBJ1-5	.	.	12	TRBV29-1	TGCAGCGCCGGAAACCGCAATCAGCCCCAGCATTTT	CSAGNRNQPQHF
TRBJ2-7	many	.	13	TRBV28	TGTGCCAGCAGTTCCGGACAGAAATACGAGCAGTACTTC	CASSSGQKYEQYF
TRBJ2-7	.	TRBD2	15	TRBV11-2	TGTGCCAGCAGCTTAGTTCTAGCGGGGCTCTACGAGCAGTACTTC	CASSLVLAGLYEQYF
TRBJ2-2	few	.	13	TRBV12-3/TRBV12-4	TGTGCCAGCAGTTTAATTTCGGCCGGGGAGCTGTTTTTT	CASSLISAGELFF
TRBJ2-1	few	.	15	TRBV20-1	TGCAGTGCTTTCGCTGCGGGAAGCTCCTACAATGAGCAGTTCTTC	CSAFAAGSSYNEQFF
TRBJ2-7	many	.	15	TRBV12-3/TRBV12-4	TGTGCCAGCAGTCCCCGGGCAGCGAACTCCTACGAGCAGTACTTC	CASSPRAANSYEQYF
TRBJ2-1	.	.	14	TRBV29-1	TGCAGCGGCCACAGCCACAGCTCCTACAATGAGCAGTTCTTC	CSGHSHSSYNEQFF
TRBJ1-1	.	.	11	TRBV28	TGTGCCAGCACTCTAGTCACTGAAGCTTTCTTT	CASTLVTEAFF
TRBJ2-7	few	.	14	TRBV3-1	TGTGCCAGCAGCCCCCTCGAGCGGGCCTACGAGCAGTACTTC	CASSPLERAYEQYF
TRBJ2-5	once	.	13	TRBV6-2/TRBV6-3	TGTGCCAGCAGTTACCGGGCCCATGAGACCCAGTACTTC	CASSYRAHETQYF
TRBJ1-2	.	.	15	TRBV7-9	TGTGCCAGCAGCGCGAGTTATAACGCCCCGGGAGGCTACACCTTC	CASSASYNAPGGYTF
TRBJ2-7	.	.	17	TRBV27	TGTGCCAGCAGTTTAGAGAGGGGGGCAGGGGGACTGTACGAGCAGTACTTC	CASSLERGAGGLYEQYF
TRBJ2-1	.	TRBD2	15	TRBV7-2	TGTGCCAGCAGCTTGGGACTAGTTAGCTACAATGAGCAGTTCTTC	CASSLGLVSYNEQFF
TRBJ2-1	few	.	15	TRBV7-2	TGTGCCAGCAGACTCACTCCTAGCTCCTACAATGAGCAGTTCTTC	CASRLTPSSYNEQFF
TRBJ2-7	.	.	14	TRBV10-3	TGTGCCATCAAAGGACGGACTTTCTCCTACGAGCAGTACTTC	CAIKGRTFSYEQYF
TRBJ2-1	many	TRBD2	15	TRBV7-2	TGTGCCAGCAGCTTAGGGACTAGCGTCTACAATGAGCAGTTCTTC	CASSLGTSVYNEQFF
TRBJ1-1	.	TRBD1	16	TRBV12-3/TRBV12-4	TGTGCCAGCAGCACCGGGACAGGGGCCATGAACACTGAAGCTTTCTTT	CASSTGTGAMNTEAFF
TRBJ2-7	few	.	15	TRBV7-9	TGTGCCAGCAGCTTAGTTTGGGGCCTCTCCTACGAGCAGTACTTC	CASSLVWGLSYEQYF
TRBJ2-1	.	.	11	TRBV7-9	TGTGCCAGCAGTAATGACAAGGAGCAGTTCTTC	CASSNDKEQFF
TRBJ1-5	.	.	13	TRBV20-1	TGCAGTGCTAGGTTGGGGTGGAGGCAGCCCCAGCATTTT	CSARLGWRQPQHF
TRBJ1-2	.	TRBD1	15	TRBV24-1	TGTGCCACCAGTGACCGGTGGACAGGGAAGAATGGCTACACCTTC	CATSDRWTGKNGYTF
TRBJ2-1	.	TRBD2	15	TRBV6-2/TRBV6-3	TGTGCCAGCAGTCCCCCGGGTAGCGGGGGTGGGGAGCAGTTCTTC	CASSPPGSGGGEQFF
TRBJ2-1	.	.	14	TRBV28	TGTGCCAGCAGGGGACACTCGAAAAGCAATGAGCAGTTCTTC	CASRGHSKSNEQFF
TRBJ2-1	.	.	13	TRBV4-3	TGCGCCAGCAGCCCGCCTGGTCGGGGCCAACAGTTCTTC	CASSPPGRGQQFF
TRBJ2-5	few	.	13	TRBV18	TGTGCCAGCTCACCATTACTAGAAGAGACCCAGTACTTC	CASSPLLEETQYF
TRBJ1-6	few	.	14	TRBV12-3/TRBV12-4	TGTGCCAGCAGTTTAGTTACGGGGAGCCTGGCCCTCCACTTT	CASSLVTGSLALHF
TRBJ2-1	.	TRBD1	15	TRBV11-1	TGTGCCAGCAGCCCCCGACAGGGTGGCTCCAATGAGCAGTTCTTC	CASSPRQGGSNEQFF